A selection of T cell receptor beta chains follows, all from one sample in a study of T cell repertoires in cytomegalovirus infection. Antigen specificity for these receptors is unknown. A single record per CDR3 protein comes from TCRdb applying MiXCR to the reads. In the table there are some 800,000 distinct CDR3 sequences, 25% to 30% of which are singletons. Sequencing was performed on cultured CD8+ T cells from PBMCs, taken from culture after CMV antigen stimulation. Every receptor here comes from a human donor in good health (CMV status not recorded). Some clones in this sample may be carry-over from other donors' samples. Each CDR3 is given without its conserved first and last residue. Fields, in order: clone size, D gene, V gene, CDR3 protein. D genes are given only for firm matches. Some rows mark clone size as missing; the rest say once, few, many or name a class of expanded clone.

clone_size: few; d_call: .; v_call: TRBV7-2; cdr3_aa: ASSSAKETQY
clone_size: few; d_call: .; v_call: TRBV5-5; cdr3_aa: ASSLRSGKQETQY
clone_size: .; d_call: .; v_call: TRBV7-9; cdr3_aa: ASSFLNLAVHGGYT
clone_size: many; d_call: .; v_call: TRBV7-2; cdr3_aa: ASSSPGGPY
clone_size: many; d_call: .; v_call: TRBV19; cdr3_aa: ASSRGYNEQF
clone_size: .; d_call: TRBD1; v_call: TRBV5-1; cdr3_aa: ASTGDSQSPDTQY
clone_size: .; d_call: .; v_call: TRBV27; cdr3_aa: ASSFGTLNSPLH
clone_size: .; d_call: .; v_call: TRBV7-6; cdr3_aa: ASSLTRGNTGELF
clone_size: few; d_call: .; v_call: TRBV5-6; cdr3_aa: ASSLEGTFYGYT
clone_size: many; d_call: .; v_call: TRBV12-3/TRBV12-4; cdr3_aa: ASSFFPGDDTEAF
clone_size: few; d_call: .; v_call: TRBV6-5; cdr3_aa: ASSYQGLGAEAF